This TCR beta chain came from a study of lymphopenia after photon versus proton radiotherapy. Of note for this clone: Its target is not known.

Assay used: immunoSEQ multiplex PCR; TCRdb lists only in-frame clones, some missing. Found here are roughly 45,000 clones, approximately 83% of them singletons; the top ten hold roughly 2.3%. Deletions cut 0 bases from V and 1 base from J, with 9 bases between. CDR3 length: 15 residues. Germline V gene lookup returns CDR1 SGHTA and CDR2 FQGTGA. Study results and caveats: Oligoclonal CD8+ Temra expansion after nadir drove photon patients' diversity drop. Only patients who died were analyzed for survival; proton advantage is unproven. Under photons, naive T cells and diversity fell while effector/memory populations rose.

V gene TRBV7-3 combines with J gene TRBJ1-2, with D possibly matching TRBD1 (5 bases). This material consisted of peripheral blood, taken from a patient treated with photon-based radiotherapy. The receptor was derived from a man aged 40-49 years with gastric cancer. The CDR3 here is CASSLTGDGNYGYTF. The CDR3 nucleotides read TGTGCCAGCAGCTTAACCGGGGACGGTAACTATGGCTACACCTTC.